The rows below give T cell receptor beta chains drawn from one sample of a study of regulatory T cells in long-lasting Graves disease. TCRdb processed the multiplex PCR reads anew with MiXCR; each CDR3 protein has one entry. The sample shows roughly 360,000 distinct CDR3 sequences, less than 30% of them seen only once. Source: peripheral blood mononuclear cells (PBMCs), taken when the disease was refractory, from a patient treated with antithyroid drugs. The receptors originated from a woman aged 35 to 49 with Graves disease. The CDR3 runs from the conserved cysteine through the conserved F or W. Fields, in order: J gene, clone size, V gene, D gene, CDR3 protein, CDR3 DNA. A D gene is named only where the DNA matches it firmly. Not all rows give a size; the values are once, few, many and, for expanded clones, a class.

j_call: TRBJ1-2; clone_size: many; v_call: TRBV28; d_call: NA; cdr3_aa: CASSLAGEGYGYTF; cdr3_nt: TGTGCCAGCAGTTTGGCGGGGGAGGGCTATGGCTACACCTTC
j_call: TRBJ2-7; clone_size: NA; v_call: TRBV19; d_call: TRBD1; cdr3_aa: CASSLPGTGHEQYF; cdr3_nt: TGTGCCAGTAGTCTCCCCGGGACAGGTCACGAGCAGTACTTC
j_call: TRBJ1-1; clone_size: many; v_call: TRBV29-1; d_call: NA; cdr3_aa: CSVEDWGRGVAEAFF; cdr3_nt: TGCAGCGTTGAAGATTGGGGCAGGGGAGTCGCTGAAGCTTTCTTT
j_call: TRBJ2-6; clone_size: few; v_call: TRBV10-3; d_call: TRBD1; cdr3_aa: CAISPSSTGVGANVLTF; cdr3_nt: TGTGCCATCAGCCCCTCGTCTACAGGGGTAGGGGCCAACGTCCTGACTTTC
j_call: TRBJ2-1; clone_size: NA; v_call: TRBV5-4; d_call: NA; cdr3_aa: CASSGFGEQFF; cdr3_nt: TGTGCCAGCAGCGGGTTTGGCGAGCAGTTCTTC
j_call: TRBJ2-7; clone_size: many; v_call: TRBV7-9; d_call: NA; cdr3_aa: CASSSLQGLSSYEQYF; cdr3_nt: TGTGCCAGCAGCTCCCTCCAGGGGCTCAGCTCCTACGAGCAGTACTTC
j_call: TRBJ1-3; clone_size: few; v_call: TRBV2; d_call: NA; cdr3_aa: CASSEREPSGNTIYF; cdr3_nt: TGTGCCAGCAGTGAAAGGGAACCCTCTGGAAACACCATATATTTT
j_call: TRBJ1-6; clone_size: NA; v_call: TRBV9; d_call: NA; cdr3_aa: CASSVDTNSHLHF; cdr3_nt: TGTGCCAGCAGCGTGGACACCAATTCACACCTCCACTTT
j_call: TRBJ1-6; clone_size: NA; v_call: TRBV12-3/TRBV12-4; d_call: TRBD1; cdr3_aa: CASKTGTEADNSPLHF; cdr3_nt: TGTGCCAGCAAGACCGGGACAGAAGCAGATAATTCACCCCTCCACTTT
j_call: TRBJ1-4; clone_size: many; v_call: TRBV27; d_call: TRBD1; cdr3_aa: CASSDREGEKLFF; cdr3_nt: TGTGCCAGCAGTGACAGGGAGGGGGAAAAACTGTTTTTT
j_call: TRBJ2-1; clone_size: once; v_call: TRBV7-9; d_call: NA; cdr3_aa: CASSPILPSYNEQFF; cdr3_nt: TGTGCCAGCAGCCCCATTCTACCTTCCTACAATGAGCAGTTCTTC
j_call: TRBJ1-1; clone_size: NA; v_call: TRBV2; d_call: TRBD1; cdr3_aa: CASTGQGNTEAFF; cdr3_nt: TGTGCCAGCACCGGACAGGGAAACACTGAAGCTTTCTTT
j_call: TRBJ2-7; clone_size: NA; v_call: TRBV2; d_call: TRBD2; cdr3_aa: CASTHIRDYYTYEQYF; cdr3_nt: TGTGCCAGCACTCATATCCGGGACTATTATACCTACGAGCAGTACTTC
j_call: TRBJ2-1; clone_size: NA; v_call: TRBV7-8; d_call: TRBD1; cdr3_aa: CASSFNRGPYNEQFF; cdr3_nt: TGTGCCAGCAGCTTCAACAGGGGGCCGTACAATGAGCAGTTCTTC
j_call: TRBJ2-7; clone_size: many; v_call: TRBV7-9; d_call: TRBD1; cdr3_aa: CASSGDRDPYEQYF; cdr3_nt: TGTGCCAGCAGCGGAGACAGGGATCCTTACGAGCAGTACTTC
j_call: TRBJ2-5; clone_size: many; v_call: TRBV24-1; d_call: TRBD2; cdr3_aa: CATSDPSGGNQETQYF; cdr3_nt: TGTGCCACCAGTGACCCTAGCGGGGGAAACCAAGAGACCCAGTACTTC
j_call: TRBJ1-3; clone_size: many; v_call: TRBV2; d_call: TRBD1; cdr3_aa: CASSYRGTGNTIYF; cdr3_nt: TGTGCCAGCAGTTACAGGGGAACTGGAAACACCATATATTTT
j_call: TRBJ2-5; clone_size: NA; v_call: TRBV28; d_call: TRBD2; cdr3_aa: CASRDSGGAETQYF; cdr3_nt: TGTGCCAGCAGAGATAGCGGGGGGGCGGAGACCCAGTACTTC
j_call: TRBJ2-1; clone_size: NA; v_call: TRBV29-1; d_call: TRBD2; cdr3_aa: CSVGLAGYNEQFF; cdr3_nt: TGCAGCGTTGGACTAGCGGGATACAATGAGCAGTTCTTC
j_call: TRBJ2-7; clone_size: NA; v_call: TRBV20-1; d_call: TRBD2; cdr3_aa: CSASGGVPTYEQYF; cdr3_nt: TGCAGTGCTAGTGGGGGGGTCCCAACCTACGAGCAGTACTTC
j_call: TRBJ1-5; clone_size: few; v_call: TRBV28; d_call: NA; cdr3_aa: CASSTPRWGQNQPQHF; cdr3_nt: TGTGCCAGCAGTACCCCGCGATGGGGGCAGAATCAGCCCCAGCATTTT
j_call: TRBJ2-1; clone_size: few; v_call: TRBV2; d_call: NA; cdr3_aa: CASSWVVGSYNEQFF; cdr3_nt: TGTGCCAGCTCATGGGTAGTAGGCTCCTACAATGAGCAGTTCTTC
j_call: TRBJ1-5; clone_size: many; v_call: TRBV2; d_call: TRBD1; cdr3_aa: CASSPSRTGGGQPQHF; cdr3_nt: TGTGCCAGCAGTCCCTCTCGGACAGGGGGCGGGCAGCCCCAGCATTTT